This TCR beta chain is from a study of CD8+ T cells in alopecia areata. Extraction and reverse transcription of RNA yielded cDNA as the sequencing template. Some clones are missing from TCRdb's copy, which holds only in-frame ones; the method was immunoSEQ multiplex PCR. The sample consists of fewer than 150,000 clones, approximately 59% of them appearing once. The length of the CDR3 is 17 residues. Germline V CDR1 and CDR2: MGHRA, YSYEKL. Trimming took off 0 bases at V and 2 bases at J, with 15 bases between the two ends. Treatment: oral pan-JAK inhibitor, 5-10 mg twice daily. The chain recombines TRBV4-1 with TRBJ2-3, with D possibly called TRBD1 or TRBD2 (5 bases each). The specimen comprised CD8+ T cells sorted from blood, sampled at week 4, from a patient treated with tofacitinib. This sequence was found in a human donor with alopecia areata. The DNA of the CDR3 is TGCGCCAGCAGCCAAGATCCCGGGTTGGGGGACACAGATACGCAGTATTTT. Protein: CASSQDPGLGDTDTQYF.